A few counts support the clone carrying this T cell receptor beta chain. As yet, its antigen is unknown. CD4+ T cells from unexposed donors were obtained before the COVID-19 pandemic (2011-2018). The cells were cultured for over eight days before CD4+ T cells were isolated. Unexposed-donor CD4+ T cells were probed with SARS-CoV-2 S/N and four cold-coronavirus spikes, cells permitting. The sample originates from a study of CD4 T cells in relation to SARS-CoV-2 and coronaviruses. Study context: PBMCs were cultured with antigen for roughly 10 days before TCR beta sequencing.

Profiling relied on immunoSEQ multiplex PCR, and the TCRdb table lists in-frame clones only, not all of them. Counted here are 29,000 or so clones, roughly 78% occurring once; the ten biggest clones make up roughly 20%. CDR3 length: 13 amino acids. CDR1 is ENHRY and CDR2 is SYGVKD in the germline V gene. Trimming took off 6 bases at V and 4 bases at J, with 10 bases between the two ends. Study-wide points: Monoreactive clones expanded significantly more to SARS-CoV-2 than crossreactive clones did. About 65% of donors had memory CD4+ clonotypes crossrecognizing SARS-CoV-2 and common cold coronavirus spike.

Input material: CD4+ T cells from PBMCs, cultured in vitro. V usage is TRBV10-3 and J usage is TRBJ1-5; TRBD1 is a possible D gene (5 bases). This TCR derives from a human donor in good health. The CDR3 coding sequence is TGTGCCATCAGCCAGACAGAGAATCAGCCCCAGCATTTT. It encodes CAISQTENQPQHF.